Each of the 27 T cell receptor beta chains below was sequenced from the same sample in a study of blood T cell repertoires in COVID-19. The assay was immunoSEQ multiplex PCR, and TCRdb's table has in-frame clones only and misses some. The repertoire holds fewer than 85,000 clones, roughly 90% seen once, with about 9% in the top ten. The sequenced material came from peripheral blood. The origin of the receptors is a human donor in a cohort sampled during active COVID-19.

The chain combines TRBV4-2 with TRBJ2-1; 8 nucleotides agree with TRBD2. V lost 1 base to trimming and J lost 5 bases; unmatched junction nucleotides: 10. There are 17 residues in the CDR3. Germline CDR1 LGHNA, CDR2 YNFKEQ. CDR3 loop: CASSQGLAGIGNNEQFF. The CDR3 nucleotides are TGTGCCAGCAGCCAAGGCCTAGCGGGCATTGGCAACAATGAGCAGTTCTTC.

The J gene is TRBJ2-1, the V gene TRBV28; D perhaps matches TRBD1 (5 bases). The CDR3 loop spans 14 amino acids. Germline V gene lookup returns CDR1 MDHEN and CDR2 SYDVKM. V shed 5 bases and J shed 4 bases, with 12 bases lying between them. The CDR3 region is CASSLLDKYNEQFF. Written as DNA, the CDR3 is TGTGCCAGCAGTCTCCTGGACAAATACAATGAGCAGTTCTTC.

This chain links TRBV27 with TRBJ2-2, with no clear D. Germline-derived CDR1 and CDR2 are MNHEY and SMNVEV (reference sequence). V lost 3 bases, J lost 2 bases, and 10 bases lay in between. This CDR3 region has 15 residues. In nucleotides, the CDR3 is TGTGCCAGCAGTTTTGCTAGATCCAACACCGGGGAGCTGTTTTTT. This encodes CASSFARSNTGELFF.

The V and J genes are TRBV19 and TRBJ2-7, with TRBD1 as a possible D gene (7 bases). Germline lookup yields CDR1 LNHDA and CDR2 SQIVND (reference sequence). V lost 5 bases, J lost 7 bases, and 21 bases lay in between. The CDR3 runs to 15 residues. The CDR3 here is CASSVGGTAIREQYF. CDR3 DNA sequence: TGTGCCAGTAGTGTAGGCGGGACAGCCATACGTGAGCAGTACTTC.

The CDR3 sequence is CASSDTGYGLKMNTEAFF. The CDR3 nucleotides read TGTGCCAGCAGCGATACAGGGTATGGGCTCAAGATGAACACTGAAGCTTTCTTT. This chain joins TRBV7-9 and TRBJ1-1, with a tentative D call TRBD1 (6 bases). The V end was cut by 5 bases, the J end by 0 bases, with 22 bases between. CDR3 length: 18 residues. The germline V gene encodes CDR1 SEHNR and CDR2 FQNEAQ (reference sequence).

This clone appeared a few times. This rearrangement joins TRBV27 to TRBJ2-1, with D perhaps TRBD2 (5 bases). Germline CDR1 and CDR2: MNHEY and SMNVEV (reference sequence). V was cut by 4 bases and J by 3 bases, with 10 bases left in between. The CDR3 totals 14 residues. The CDR3: CASSYEGIYNEQFF. The DNA of the CDR3 is TGTGCCAGCAGTTATGAGGGTATCTACAATGAGCAGTTCTTC.

The J gene is TRBJ1-4, the V gene TRBV6-5, with D maybe TRBD1 (6 bases). This CDR3 is 15 amino acids long. Germline V gene sequence: CDR1 MNHEY, CDR2 SVGAGI. V was pared by 6 bases and J by 5 bases, with 16 bases between. The CDR3, as DNA: TGTGCCAGCAGCCGAGACCGGGGGGCAAATGAAAAACTGTTTTTT. Its protein product is CASSRDRGANEKLFF.

The rearrangement links TRBV28 to TRBJ2-7; the D gene is possibly TRBD2 (5 bases). The CDR3 covers 14 residues. The V end was cut by 10 bases, the J end by 1 base, with 17 bases between. Germline CDR1 is MDHEN and CDR2 is SYDVKM. CDR3 sequence (DNA): TGTGCCACCAGGACCAGCGGACCATCCTACGAGCAGTACTTC. Residues: CATRTSGPSYEQYF.

The rearrangement links TRBV5-4 to TRBJ1-1, with TRBD1 identical over 8 bases. This CDR3 contains 15 residues. The germline CDR1 and CDR2 sequences are SGHNT and YYREEE (reference sequence). V dropped 0 bases and J dropped 10; count of bases not matched to a gene: 11. The CDR3 DNA reads as TGTGCCAGCAGCTTGGATTTGGGGTCAGGACAGGGAGCTTTCTTT. Translating gives CASSLDLGSGQGAFF. The full variable domain, rest sourced from reference TRBV5-4 and TRBJ1-1, is ETGVTQSPTHLIKTRGQQVTLRCSSQSGHNTVSWYQQALGQGPQFIFQYYREEENGRGNFPPRFSGLQFPNYSSELNVNALELDDSALYLCASSLDLGSGQGAFFGQGTRLTVV.

V usage is TRBV6-1 and J usage is TRBJ2-1; TRBD1 might be the D (6 bases). CDR1 and CDR2 from the germline V gene are MNHNS and SASEGT. V dropped 1 base and J dropped 10 bases, with 17 bases sitting between them. This CDR3 has 15 residues. The CDR3 DNA is TGTGCCAGCAGTGAAGACAGGGTAGGAGGCGGCGAGCAGTTCTTC. Amino acids: CASSEDRVGGGEQFF.

The chain couples TRBV5-4 to TRBJ2-3, with 7 bases that match TRBD1. The CDR3 sequence is 13 residues long. Germline V gene data show CDR1 as SGHNT and CDR2 as YYREEE (reference sequence). The trim removed 6 bases at V and 8 bases at J, leaving 9 bases unmatched. The CDR3 DNA reads TGTGCCAGCACCCTACAGGGGCAAGGTACGCAGTATTTT. Protein sequence: CASTLQGQGTQYF.

This CDR3 reads CASSTQRGGETQYF. CDR3 DNA: TGCGCCAGCAGCACCCAGCGGGGGGGGGAGACCCAGTACTTC. This chain links TRBV5-1 with TRBJ2-5; 10 positions agree with TRBD2. CDR1 is SGHRS, CDR2 YFSETQ, per germline. Trimming at V came to 4 bases and at J to 5 bases, leaving 5 bases not matched to a gene. This CDR3 comprises 14 residues.

The V gene is TRBV15, the J gene TRBJ2-3; D is undetermined. The CDR3 runs to 11 residues. Trimming left V 8 bases short and J 6 bases short, with 9 bases between. The V gene's germline CDR1 is LNHNV and CDR2 YYDKDF (reference sequence). The CDR3 bases are TGTGCCACCCGAGGTCGGGATACGCAGTATTTT. Translated, it gives CATRGRDTQYF.

V is TRBV28 and J is TRBJ2-2; 7 bases are a match to TRBD2. Germline V gene sequence: CDR1 MDHEN, CDR2 SYDVKM. The CDR3 runs to 15 residues. Trimming took 7 bases from V and 5 from J; bases not matched to a gene: 10. Here the CDR3 reads CASTLAGLGTGELFF. DNA for the CDR3: TGTGCCAGCACCCTTGCCGGACTAGGAACCGGGGAGCTGTTTTTT. The variable domain in full, completed from reference TRBV28 and TRBJ2-2, reads DVKVTQSSRYLVKRTGEKVFLECVQDMDHENMFWYRQDPGLGLRLIYFSYDVKMKEKGDIPEGYSVSREKKERFSLILESASTNQTSMYLCASTLAGLGTGELFFGEGSRLTVL.

The rearrangement links TRBV27 to TRBJ2-7; 8 bases fit TRBD1. J lost 1 base, V lost 6 bases, and 8 bases had no gene match. Germline assignment: CDR1 MNHEY and CDR2 SMNVEV (reference sequence). The length of the CDR3 is 15 residues. The CDR3 nucleotides read TGTGCCAGCAGCACCCGGACAGGGCCTTCCTACGAGCAGTACTTC. As protein: CASSTRTGPSYEQYF.

The chain uses TRBV19 and TRBJ1-5; 9 bases map to TRBD1. Germline CDR1 is LNHDA and CDR2 is SQIVND (reference sequence). The V and J ends lost 5 bases and 2 bases, in that order; junction bases with no gene match: 19. The CDR3 runs 20 residues. The CDR3 DNA sequence: TGTGCCAGTAGTCCAGACAGGGGGGTGATAAAATTGATTGGCAATCAGCCCCAGCATTTT. Protein sequence: CASSPDRGVIKLIGNQPQHF.

This clone was counted a single time. This chain joins TRBV5-5 and TRBJ1-1; possible D gene TRBD1, 5 bases. CDR3 length: 15 amino acids. V was clipped by 4 bases and J by 3 bases, with 16 bases between them. Germline V lookup: CDR1 SGHKS, CDR2 YYEKEE (reference sequence). The CDR3 nucleotides are TGTGCCAGCAGCCGGTCAAGGGGAAGTTACACTGAAGCTTTCTTT. Translated: CASSRSRGSYTEAFF.

This sequence joins TRBV4-1 and TRBJ2-5, with a possible D match to TRBD1 (6 bases). The germline V gene encodes CDR1 MGHRA and CDR2 YSYEKL. The CDR3 has 16 amino acids. V was trimmed by 0 bases and J by 5 bases, leaving 16 bases between them. The DNA for the CDR3 is TGCGCCAGCAGCCAAGATAACGTAGGTGGGGGCGAGACCCAGTACTTC. It is translated as CASSQDNVGGGETQYF.

The chain recombines TRBV5-1 with TRBJ2-7, with 9 bases lining up with TRBD2. The V gene's germline CDR1 is SGHRS and CDR2 YFSETQ. The junction had 7 bases not matched to a gene; V was cut back by 1 base and J by 5 bases. This CDR3 is built from 15 residues. The CDR3 nucleotides read TGCGCCAGCAGCTTGAGGGCTAGCGGGACCCACGAGCAGTACTTC. Its translation is CASSLRASGTHEQYF. The full variable domain, rest sourced from reference TRBV5-1 and TRBJ2-7, is KAGVTQTPRYLIKTRGQQVTLSCSPISGHRSVSWYQQTPGQGLQFLFEYFSETQRNKGNFPGRFSGRQFSNSRSEMNVSTLELGDSALYLCASSLRASGTHEQYFGPGTRLTVT.

This clone was seen once. The V and J genes are TRBV6-6 and TRBJ2-3; 7 bases map to TRBD1. J gave up 6 bases and V 6 bases, and 15 bases lay outside the gene matches. Germline CDR1 is MNHNY and CDR2 is SVGAGI (reference sequence). CDR3 length: 16 residues. DNA of the CDR3: TGTGCCAGCAGGTCCCCCGACAGGGACAGTAGCGATACGCAGTATTTT. Its translation: CASRSPDRDSSDTQYF.

V gene TRBV5-4 combines with J gene TRBJ2-7, with D perhaps TRBD1 (6 bases). Trimming shortened V by 4 bases and J by 0 bases, and 11 bases separated the two germline ends. Germline assignment: CDR1 SGHNT and CDR2 YYREEE (reference sequence). This CDR3 region has 14 residues. The CDR3 is CASSPDSYSYEQYF. The CDR3 coding sequence is TGTGCCAGCAGCCCGGACAGTTACTCCTACGAGCAGTACTTC.

The rearrangement uses TRBV27 and TRBJ2-5, with D hard to call. CDR3 length: 14 residues. The V and J ends lost 0 bases and 2 bases respectively, with 7 bases between them. Per germline, CDR1 MNHEY and CDR2 SMNVEV (reference sequence). In nucleotides, the CDR3 is TGTGCCAGCAGTTTATCCCACAGACAAGAGACCCAGTACTTC. Its translation is CASSLSHRQETQYF.

The V and J genes are TRBV29-1 and TRBJ1-1; 7 bases fit TRBD1. CDR1 SQVTM and CDR2 ANQGSEA come from the germline V gene. CDR3 length: 13 amino acids. V trimming: 7 bases; J trimming: 5 bases; junction bases outside the gene matches: 10. The CDR3 DNA reads TGCAGCGCAACAACAGGGGTTCAAACTGAAGCTTTCTTT. It is translated as CSATTGVQTEAFF.

The V call is TRBV19, the J call TRBJ2-2, with 8 bases aligning to TRBD2. Germline lookup yields CDR1 LNHDA and CDR2 SQIVND (reference sequence). The CDR3 consists of 16 residues. V trimming: 6 bases; J trimming: 1 base; junction bases outside the gene matches: 7. The CDR3 DNA sequence: TGTGCCAGTAGCCCCATAGCGGGATTGAACACCGGGGAGCTGTTTTTT. Translated, it gives CASSPIAGLNTGELFF.

This clone was picked up many times. V is TRBV29-1 and J is TRBJ2-1; no reliable D call. This CDR3 has 8 amino acids. Germline V gives CDR1 SQVTM, CDR2 ANQGSEA. Trimming removed 8 bases from V and 6 bases from J, with 2 bases in between. The CDR3 coding sequence is TGCAGCCTCAATGAGCAGTTCTTC. The encoded protein is CSLNEQFF.

The chain links TRBV6-5 to TRBJ1-5; 9 bases match TRBD1. Germline V gene sequence: CDR1 MNHEY, CDR2 SVGAGI. With V trimmed by 7 bases and J by 5 bases, 9 bases remained unmatched. The CDR3 is made up of 15 amino acids. Written as DNA, the CDR3 is TGTGCCAGCAAAATGGACAGGGGAATAGATCAGCCCCAGCATTTT. This sequence encodes CASKMDRGIDQPQHF.

The chain couples TRBV5-4 to TRBJ2-2; 9 bases match TRBD2. Trimming at V came to 2 bases and at J to 4 bases, leaving 3 bases not matched to a gene. Germline V gene lookup returns CDR1 SGHNT and CDR2 YYREEE (reference sequence). CDR3 length equals 15 residues. This CDR3 reads CASSLAGGITGELFF. The CDR3 region has the DNA TGTGCCAGCAGCTTAGCGGGGGGTATCACCGGGGAGCTGTTTTTT.